Described below is a single T cell receptor beta chain sequence and its context. The source of the sample is a study of blood T cell repertoires in COVID-19. At the level of the study: From T cells, B-cell-depleted T cells, or PBMCs came the material, which was cDNA or gDNA.

In the original workflow: Nucleated cell counts were estimated from reference gene primer amplification. Generated by immunoSEQ multiplex PCR, the TCRdb table keeps only in-frame clones and is missing some. The V and J calls and clone size are taken from that table; D and trimming were inferred from the DNA. The repertoire holds about 15,000 clones, with approximately 85% as singletons. The CDR3 has 15 amino acids. In germline, CDR1 is MDHEN, CDR2 SYDVKM. V shed 7 bases, J shed 4 bases, and the junction held 10 bases outside the gene matches. This clonotype originated in a man aged 70-80 years in a cohort sampled during active COVID-19. Sequencing was carried out using peripheral blood. The chain uses TRBV28 and TRBJ2-1; 7 bases agree with TRBD1. The CDR3 nucleotides read TGTGCCAGCATCACCGGTGGACAGGAGTACAATGAGCAGTTCTTC. Residues: CASITGGQEYNEQFF.